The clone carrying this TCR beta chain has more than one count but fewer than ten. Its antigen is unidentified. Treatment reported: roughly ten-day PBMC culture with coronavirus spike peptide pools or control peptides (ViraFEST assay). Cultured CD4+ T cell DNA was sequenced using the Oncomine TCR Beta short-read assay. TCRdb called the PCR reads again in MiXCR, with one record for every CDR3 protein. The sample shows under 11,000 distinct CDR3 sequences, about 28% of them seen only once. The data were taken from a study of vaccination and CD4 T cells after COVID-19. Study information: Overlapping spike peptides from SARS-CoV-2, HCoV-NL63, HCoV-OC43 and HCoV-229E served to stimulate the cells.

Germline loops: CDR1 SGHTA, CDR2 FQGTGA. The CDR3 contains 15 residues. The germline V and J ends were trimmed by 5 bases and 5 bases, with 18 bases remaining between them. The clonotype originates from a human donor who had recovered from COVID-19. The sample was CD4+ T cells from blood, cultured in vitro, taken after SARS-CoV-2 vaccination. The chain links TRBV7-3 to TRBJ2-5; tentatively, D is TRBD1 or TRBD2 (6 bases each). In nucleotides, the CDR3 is TGTGCCAGCAGCGTAGGAGGGACACTAGGGGAGACCCAGTACTTC. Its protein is CASSVGGTLGETQYF.